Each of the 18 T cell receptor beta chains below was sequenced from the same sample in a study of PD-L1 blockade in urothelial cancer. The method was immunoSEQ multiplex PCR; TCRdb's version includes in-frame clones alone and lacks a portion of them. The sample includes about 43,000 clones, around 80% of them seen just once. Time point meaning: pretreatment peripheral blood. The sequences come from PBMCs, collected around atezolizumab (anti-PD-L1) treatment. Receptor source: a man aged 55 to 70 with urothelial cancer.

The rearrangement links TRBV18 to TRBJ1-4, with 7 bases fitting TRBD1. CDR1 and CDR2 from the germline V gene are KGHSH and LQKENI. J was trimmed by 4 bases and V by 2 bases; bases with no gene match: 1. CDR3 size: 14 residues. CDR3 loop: CASSPGQVNEKLFF. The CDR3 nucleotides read TGTGCCAGCTCACCAGGACAGGTTAATGAAAAACTGTTTTTT.

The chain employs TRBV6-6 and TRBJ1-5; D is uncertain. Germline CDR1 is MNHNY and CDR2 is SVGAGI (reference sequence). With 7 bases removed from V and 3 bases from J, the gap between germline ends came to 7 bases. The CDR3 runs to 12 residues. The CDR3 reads CASKTSNQPQHF. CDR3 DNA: TGTGCCAGCAAAACTTCCAATCAGCCCCAGCATTTT.

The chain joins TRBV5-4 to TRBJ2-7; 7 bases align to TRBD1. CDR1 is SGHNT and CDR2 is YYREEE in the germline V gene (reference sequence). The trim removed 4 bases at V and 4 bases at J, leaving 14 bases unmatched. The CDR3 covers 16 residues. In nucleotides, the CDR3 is TGTGCCAGCAGCCTAGGGGACAGAATAATCGGATACGAGCAGTACTTC. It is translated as CASSLGDRIIGYEQYF.

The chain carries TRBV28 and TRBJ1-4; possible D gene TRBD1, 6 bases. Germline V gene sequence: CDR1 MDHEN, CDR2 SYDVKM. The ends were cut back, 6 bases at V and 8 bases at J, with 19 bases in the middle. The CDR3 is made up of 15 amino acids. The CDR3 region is CASSPGARGGEKLFF. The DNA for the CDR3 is TGTGCCAGCAGCCCCGGGGCCAGGGGCGGGGAAAAACTGTTTTTT.

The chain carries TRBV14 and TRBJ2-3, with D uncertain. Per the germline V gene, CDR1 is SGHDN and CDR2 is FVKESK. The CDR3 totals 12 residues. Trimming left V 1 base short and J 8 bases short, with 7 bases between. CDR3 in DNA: TGTGCCAGCAGCCAAGGGGCTGTTACGCAGTATTTT. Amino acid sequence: CASSQGAVTQYF.

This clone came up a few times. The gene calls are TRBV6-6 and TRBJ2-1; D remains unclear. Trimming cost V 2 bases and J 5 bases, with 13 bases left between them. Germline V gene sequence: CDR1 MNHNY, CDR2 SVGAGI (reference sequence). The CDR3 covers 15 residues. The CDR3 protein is CASSYAEEVHNEQFF. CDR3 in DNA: TGTGCCAGCAGTTACGCGGAAGAGGTCCACAATGAGCAGTTCTTC.

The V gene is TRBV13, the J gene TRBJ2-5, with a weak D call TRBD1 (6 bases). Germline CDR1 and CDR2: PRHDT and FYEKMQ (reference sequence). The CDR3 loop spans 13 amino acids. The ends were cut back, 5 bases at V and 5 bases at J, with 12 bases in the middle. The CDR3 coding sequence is TGTGCCAGCAGCCCCCGGGACACCGAGACCCAGTACTTC. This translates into CASSPRDTETQYF.

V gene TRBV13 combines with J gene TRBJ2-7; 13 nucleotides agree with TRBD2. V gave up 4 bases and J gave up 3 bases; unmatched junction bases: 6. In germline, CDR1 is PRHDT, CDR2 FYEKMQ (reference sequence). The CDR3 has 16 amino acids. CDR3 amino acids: CASSSLGLAGRYEQYF. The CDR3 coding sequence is TGTGCCAGCAGCTCTTTGGGACTAGCGGGACGCTACGAGCAGTACTTC.

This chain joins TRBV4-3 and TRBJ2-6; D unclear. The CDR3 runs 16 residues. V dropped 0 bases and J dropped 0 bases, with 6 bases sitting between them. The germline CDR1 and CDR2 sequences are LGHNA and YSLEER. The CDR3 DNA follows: TGCGCCAGCAGCCAAGATGAGGCCTCTGGGGCCAACGTCCTGACTTTC. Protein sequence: CASSQDEASGANVLTF.

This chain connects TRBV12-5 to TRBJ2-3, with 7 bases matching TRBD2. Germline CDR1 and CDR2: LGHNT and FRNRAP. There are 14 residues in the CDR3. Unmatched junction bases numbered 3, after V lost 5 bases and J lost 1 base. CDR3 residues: CASGEGGGTDTQYF. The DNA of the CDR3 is TGTGCTAGTGGTGAGGGAGGGGGCACAGATACGCAGTATTTT.

The CDR3 loop is CASSSLGAGMGGELFF. CDR3 DNA: TGTGCCAGCAGTTCCCTGGGTGCAGGGATGGGCGGGGAGCTGTTTTTT. The chain uses TRBV6-6 and TRBJ2-2, with D maybe TRBD1 (5 bases). The CDR3 has 16 residues. V was clipped by 4 bases and J by 7 bases, with 19 bases between them. Germline V gene data show CDR1 as MNHNY and CDR2 as SVGAGI (reference sequence).

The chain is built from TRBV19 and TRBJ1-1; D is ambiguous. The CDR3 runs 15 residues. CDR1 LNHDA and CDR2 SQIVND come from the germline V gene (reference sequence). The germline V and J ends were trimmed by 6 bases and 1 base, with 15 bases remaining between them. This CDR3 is CASSSGDMRNTEAFF. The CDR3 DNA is TGTGCCAGTAGCTCGGGAGATATGAGGAACACTGAAGCTTTCTTT.

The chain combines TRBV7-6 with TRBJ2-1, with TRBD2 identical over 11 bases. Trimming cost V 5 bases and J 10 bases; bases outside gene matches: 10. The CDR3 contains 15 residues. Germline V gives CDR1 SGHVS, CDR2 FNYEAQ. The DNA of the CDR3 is TGTGCCAGCAGCCCTATAGCGGGAGGGCCCGGGGAGCAGTTCTTC. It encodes CASSPIAGGPGEQFF. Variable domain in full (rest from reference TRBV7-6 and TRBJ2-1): GAGVSQSPRYKVTKRGQDVALRCDPISGHVSLYWYRQALGQGPEFLTYFNYEAQQDKSGLPNDRFSAERPEGSISTLTIQRTEQRDSAMYRCASSPIAGGPGEQFFGPGTRLTVL.

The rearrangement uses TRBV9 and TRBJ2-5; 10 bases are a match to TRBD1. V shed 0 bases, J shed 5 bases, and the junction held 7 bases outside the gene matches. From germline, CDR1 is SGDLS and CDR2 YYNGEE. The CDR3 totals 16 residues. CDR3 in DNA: TGTGCCAGCAGCGTAGGACAGGGGGCCGCCGTTGAGACCCAGTACTTC. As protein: CASSVGQGAAVETQYF.

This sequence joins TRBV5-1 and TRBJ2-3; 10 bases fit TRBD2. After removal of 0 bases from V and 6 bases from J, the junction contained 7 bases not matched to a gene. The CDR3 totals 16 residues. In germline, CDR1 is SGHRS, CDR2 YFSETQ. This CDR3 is CASSLGGTSGADTQYF. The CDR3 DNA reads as TGCGCCAGCAGCTTGGGTGGCACTAGCGGGGCGGATACGCAGTATTTT.

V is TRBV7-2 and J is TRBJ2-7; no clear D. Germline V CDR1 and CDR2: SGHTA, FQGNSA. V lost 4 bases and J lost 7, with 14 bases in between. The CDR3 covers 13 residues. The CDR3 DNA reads TGTGCCAGCAGCTCCCTAAATATTGCGGAGCAGTACTTC. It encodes CASSSLNIAEQYF.

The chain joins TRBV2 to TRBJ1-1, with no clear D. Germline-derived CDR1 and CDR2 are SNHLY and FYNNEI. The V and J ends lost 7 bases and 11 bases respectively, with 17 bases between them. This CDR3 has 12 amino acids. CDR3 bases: TGTGCCAGCACCACGGACGGGGTGGCGGCTTTCTTT. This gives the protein CASTTDGVAAFF.

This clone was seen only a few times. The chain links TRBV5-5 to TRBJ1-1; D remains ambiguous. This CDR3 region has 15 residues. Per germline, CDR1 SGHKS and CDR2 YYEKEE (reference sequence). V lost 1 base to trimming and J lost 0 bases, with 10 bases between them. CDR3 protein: CASSLMASMNTEAFF. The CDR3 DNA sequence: TGTGCCAGCAGCTTGATGGCCTCCATGAACACTGAAGCTTTCTTT.